This entry is about one T cell receptor beta chain. Antigen specificity is unknown. This sample is part of a study of cytomegalovirus exposure and HLA in healthy donors. Study as a whole: HLA-typed donors contributed 65 million to 95 million unique TCRs, which were held in an early data release. General observations from the study: Later findings reportedly placed an Asian-associated ancestry cluster below the approximately 670-donor mean for N-insertions.

The V gene's germline CDR1 is SEHNR and CDR2 FQNEAQ (reference sequence). CDR3 length equals 13 residues. Primers for the PCR totalled 60 Vbeta and 13 Jbeta. Assay used: immunoSEQ multiplex PCR; TCRdb lists only in-frame clones, some missing. Among 85,000 to 130,000 clones listed, 60% to 80% were seen once. Source material: PBMCs. The chain joins TRBV7-9 to TRBJ2-5; a possible D gene is TRBD2 (6 bases). The better agreement between TRBJ2-7 and the DNA end casts doubt on the J call. This sequence originates from a boy aged 10-17 years in good health and CMV-seronegative. CDR3: CASSPTSFGEQYF. CDR3 bases: TGTGCCAGCAGCCCCACTAGCTTCGGCGAGCAGTACTTC.